This TCR beta chain was recorded in a study of blood T cells in healthy people across ages. Combining a sample-barcoded 5' primer with a J-beta primer mix, a second PCR ran for roughly 7 to 11 cycles. Each CDR3 protein is one row after TCRdb ran MiXCR on the 5' RACE reads. The data show hundreds of thousands of distinct CDR3 sequences, less than 35% seen once. Trimming pared 4 bases from V and 11 bases from J, leaving 24 bases between. The CDR3 spans 15 residues. Germline V lookup: CDR1 SGDLS, CDR2 YYNGEE. Sequenced material: blood. The receptor was derived from a woman aged 80 or over in good health. The rearrangement uses TRBV9 and TRBJ2-5; D remains ambiguous. CDR3 protein: CASSPTGALRGEQYF. The CDR3 region has the DNA TGTGCCAGCAGCCCCACCGGTGCCCTACGAGGAGAGCAGTACTTC. The variable domain in full, completed from reference TRBV9 and TRBJ2-5, reads DSGVTQTPKHLITATGQRVTLRCSPRSGDLSVYWYQQSLDQGLQFLIQYYNGEERAKGNILERFSAQQFPDLHSELNLSSLELGDSALYFCASSPTGALRGEQYFGPGTRLLVL.